A single sample is the source of the 27 T cell receptor beta chains below, sequenced in a study of OX40 agonist ivuxolimab in advanced cancers. Generated by immunoSEQ multiplex PCR, the TCRdb table keeps only in-frame clones and is missing some. The table lists roughly 75,000 clones, 87% of them singletons. Sequenced material: CD4+ or CD8+ T cells sorted from blood, taken in a trial of the OX40 agonist ivuxolimab. The receptors were sampled from an adult with an advanced solid tumor such as melanoma, head and neck, liver or kidney cancer.

This sequence joins TRBV4-2 and TRBJ1-5; tentatively, D is TRBD1 (6 bases). This CDR3 has 16 amino acids. Looked up from germline, CDR1 is LGHNA and CDR2 is YNFKEQ. V gave up 3 bases and J gave up 0 bases, with 12 bases separating them. The CDR3 spells CASSQADRPSNQPQHF. The CDR3 region has the DNA TGTGCCAGCAGCCAGGCCGACAGGCCTAGCAATCAGCCCCAGCATTTT.

The rearrangement uses TRBV30 and TRBJ1-5; D is unresolved. The germline V gene encodes CDR1 GTSNPN and CDR2 SVGIG (reference sequence). The V and J ends lost 0 bases and 4 bases respectively, with 4 bases between them. This CDR3 spans 12 amino acids. CDR3 protein: CAWSVANQPQHF. CDR3 bases: TGTGCCTGGAGTGTAGCGAATCAGCCCCAGCATTTT.

The gene calls are TRBV11-3 and TRBJ2-2; TRBD1 is a possible D gene (5 bases). Trimming shortened V by 1 base and J by 4 bases, and 10 bases separated the two germline ends. The CDR3 length is 15 residues. In germline, CDR1 is SGHNT, CDR2 YENEEA. CDR3 amino acids: CASSLGGSSTGELFF. CDR3 sequence (DNA): TGTGCCAGCAGCTTAGGGGGCAGCTCCACCGGGGAGCTGTTTTTT.

V gene TRBV2 combines with J gene TRBJ2-2; no clear D gene. V was pared by 4 bases and J by 0 bases, with 9 bases between. Germline CDR1 is SNHLY and CDR2 is FYNNEI. The CDR3 is made up of 15 amino acids. In DNA form, the CDR3 reads TGTGCCAGCAGTGTGGGAAGGACGAACACCGGGGAGCTGTTTTTT. This translates into CASSVGRTNTGELFF.

This chain joins TRBV9 and TRBJ2-1; possible D gene TRBD2, 7 bases. The CDR3 covers 15 residues. Germline V gene data show CDR1 as SGDLS and CDR2 as YYNGEE. The germline V and J ends were trimmed by 0 bases and 4 bases, with 11 bases remaining between them. CDR3 in DNA: TGTGCCAGCAGCGTAGACGGGGGGCAGTACAATGAGCAGTTCTTC. This encodes CASSVDGGQYNEQFF. The entire variable domain, with the rest obtained from reference TRBV9 and TRBJ2-1, is as follows: DSGVTQTPKHLITATGQRVTLRCSPRSGDLSVYWYQQSLDQGLQFLIQYYNGEERAKGNILERFSAQQFPDLHSELNLSSLELGDSALYFCASSVDGGQYNEQFFGPGTRLTVL.

CDR3 sequence: CASVPATSTDTQYF. The CDR3 nucleotides read TGCGCCAGCGTCCCGGCCACTTCCACAGATACGCAGTATTTT. The chain uses TRBV5-1 and TRBJ2-3, with D uncertain. The CDR3 is made up of 14 amino acids. The V end lost 7 bases, the J end lost 2 bases, and 14 bases lay between the germline ends. Germline V gene lookup returns CDR1 SGHRS and CDR2 YFSETQ.

The chain employs TRBV6-5 and TRBJ2-2; 8 bases match TRBD1. The CDR3 is 15 residues long. Germline loops: CDR1 MNHEY, CDR2 SVGAGI. V lost 8 bases to trimming and J lost 6 bases; unmatched junction nucleotides: 11. CDR3 bases: TGTGCCAGCGGGGAGTCAGGGGGCTTCGCCGGGGAGCTGTTTTTT. This sequence encodes CASGESGGFAGELFF.

The V gene is TRBV28, the J gene TRBJ2-5, with 9 nucleotides matching TRBD2. There are 17 residues in the CDR3. V lost 7 bases to trimming and J lost 2 bases; unmatched junction nucleotides: 14. Germline CDR1 reads MDHEN; CDR2 reads SYDVKM. This CDR3 reads CASTHPRGTSRQETQYF. The CDR3 nucleotides read TGTGCCAGCACTCACCCCAGAGGGACTAGCAGACAAGAGACCCAGTACTTC.

This sequence joins TRBV28 and TRBJ2-7; 9 bases are shared with TRBD1. CDR1 and CDR2 from the germline V gene are MDHEN and SYDVKM. The CDR3 runs to 16 residues. With V trimmed by 3 bases and J by 1 base, 7 bases remained unmatched. This CDR3 reads CASSFLGQGSSYEQYF. In DNA form, the CDR3 reads TGTGCCAGCAGTTTCCTCGGACAGGGGTCTTCCTACGAGCAGTACTTC.

V usage is TRBV10-3 and J usage is TRBJ1-3; TRBD1 matches 9 bases. The germline gives CDR1 ENHRY, CDR2 SYGVKD. The CDR3 contains 18 residues. J was trimmed by 0 bases and V by 4 bases; bases with no gene match: 10. Here the CDR3 reads CAISVGQGASFSGNTIYF. CDR3 nucleotide sequence: TGTGCCATCAGTGTGGGACAGGGTGCTTCCTTCTCTGGAAACACCATATATTTT.

The gene calls are TRBV5-1 and TRBJ1-1; TRBD1 aligns across 11 bases. Per germline, CDR1 SGHRS and CDR2 YFSETQ. V gave up 2 bases and J gave up 5 bases; unmatched junction bases: 23. This CDR3 is 21 amino acids long. The CDR3: CASSFVKRTGGEWEKGTEAFF. CDR3 nucleotides: TGCGCCAGCAGCTTTGTCAAAAGGACAGGGGGCGAATGGGAAAAGGGAACTGAAGCTTTCTTT.

V is TRBV5-1 and J is TRBJ2-7; no definite D call. Looked up from germline, CDR1 is SGHRS and CDR2 is YFSETQ. This CDR3 is 13 amino acids long. Between the trimmed V and J ends, which lost 4 bases and 1 base, there was a span of 9 bases. The DNA of the CDR3 is TGCGCCAGCAGCCTTCCCTCTTCCTACGAGCAGTACTTC. Protein: CASSLPSSYEQYF. The full variable domain, its missing parts supplied by reference TRBV5-1 and TRBJ2-7, is KAGVTQTPRYLIKTRGQQVTLSCSPISGHRSVSWYQQTPGQGLQFLFEYFSETQRNKGNFPGRFSGRQFSNSRSEMNVSTLELGDSALYLCASSLPSSYEQYFGPGTRLTVT.

The chain is built from TRBV19 and TRBJ2-1; D could derive from TRBD1 or TRBD2 (7 bases each). Germline V CDR1 and CDR2: LNHDA, SQIVND (reference sequence). The CDR3 totals 14 residues. Between the trimmed V and J ends, which lost 4 bases and 9 bases, there was a span of 16 bases. This chain's CDR3 is CASSREGAKAEQFF. The CDR3 DNA reads TGTGCCAGTAGTAGGGAGGGGGCGAAGGCTGAGCAGTTCTTC.

The chain recombines TRBV28 with TRBJ2-7; D unresolved. The CDR3 loop spans 12 amino acids. Trimming shortened V by 5 bases and J by 5 bases, and 10 bases separated the two germline ends. In germline, CDR1 is MDHEN, CDR2 SYDVKM. CDR3: CASSTSIHEQYF. The CDR3 nucleotides read TGTGCCAGCAGTACCAGTATCCACGAGCAGTACTTC.

This rearrangement joins TRBV29-1 to TRBJ2-5; 8 bases fit TRBD2. V trimming: 7 bases; J trimming: 1 base; junction bases outside the gene matches: 14. This CDR3 spans 16 amino acids. Germline V gene sequence: CDR1 SQVTM, CDR2 ANQGSEA. CDR3: CSARKAGGRAQETQYF. CDR3 DNA sequence: TGCAGCGCCCGAAAGGCGGGGGGAAGGGCCCAAGAGACCCAGTACTTC.

The chain joins TRBV23-1 to TRBJ2-7; D unresolved. TRBV23-1 is noted as an ORF with a role that remains uncertain. V lost 7 bases and J 2 bases, leaving 12 bases between the germline ends. This CDR3 region has 13 residues. CDR3 DNA: TGCGCCAGCACCCTGACGGATACCTACGAGCAGTACTTC. Translating it yields CASTLTDTYEQYF.

This sequence joins TRBV6-1 and TRBJ2-5; 9 positions agree with TRBD2. This CDR3 has 15 amino acids. Germline V lookup: CDR1 MNHNS, CDR2 SASEGT. V lost 4 bases to trimming and J lost 1 base; unmatched junction nucleotides: 4. The CDR3 loop reads CASSAGGRGQETQYF. For the CDR3, the DNA is TGTGCCAGCAGTGCCGGCGGGAGGGGCCAAGAGACCCAGTACTTC.

V and J are TRBV30 and TRBJ2-5, with 8 bases aligning to TRBD2. This CDR3 has 12 residues. Germline loops: CDR1 GTSNPN, CDR2 SVGIG (reference sequence). V gave up 5 bases and J gave up 5 bases; unmatched junction bases: 4. This chain's CDR3 is CAWARGGETQYF. CDR3 DNA: TGTGCCTGGGCACGGGGGGGGGAGACCCAGTACTTC.

The CDR3 sequence is CATPGARSSNQPQHF. DNA of the CDR3: TGTGCCACCCCAGGGGCAAGGAGTAGCAATCAGCCCCAGCATTTT. This chain uses TRBV28 with TRBJ1-5; the D gene is possibly TRBD1 (6 bases). The germline V gene encodes CDR1 MDHEN and CDR2 SYDVKM. V dropped 10 bases and J dropped 0 bases, with 16 bases sitting between them. This CDR3 region has 15 residues.

This clone was observed a single time. The genes are TRBV10-3 and TRBJ2-5; 11 bases agree with TRBD2. The germline V gene encodes CDR1 ENHRY and CDR2 SYGVKD. The ends lost 3 bases at V and 2 bases at J; junction bases unmatched: 5. The CDR3 has 16 amino acids. The chain's CDR3 is CAISDAGLAAQETQYF. The CDR3 region has the DNA TGTGCCATCAGTGATGCGGGACTAGCGGCTCAAGAGACCCAGTACTTC.

In this sample, this clone turned up once. V gene TRBV10-1 combines with J gene TRBJ2-7; 12 bases fit TRBD2. Germline V gives CDR1 WNHNN, CDR2 SYGVQD (reference sequence). The V and J ends lost 7 bases and 4 bases, in that order; junction bases with no gene match: 14. The CDR3 contains 17 residues. The CDR3 reads CASKFGLAGRNTYEQYF. In DNA, the CDR3 is TGCGCCAGCAAGTTTGGACTAGCGGGACGCAATACTTACGAGCAGTACTTC.

The chain uses TRBV28 and TRBJ1-2; D uncertain. V was shortened by 5 bases and J by 5 bases, with 18 bases between the two germline ends. CDR3 length: 15 amino acids. In germline, CDR1 is MDHEN, CDR2 SYDVKM. CDR3 sequence reads: CASSPRDRERYGYTF. The CDR3 nucleotides are TGTGCCAGCAGTCCCCGAGACCGCGAAAGATATGGCTACACCTTC.

This clone was seen only a few times. The chain employs TRBV19 and TRBJ1-2, with 11 bases matching TRBD1. Germline V gene sequence: CDR1 LNHDA, CDR2 SQIVND (reference sequence). Trimming removed 5 bases from V and 4 bases from J; junction bases left unmatched: 9. The CDR3 sequence is 16 residues long. The CDR3 coding sequence is TGTGCCAGTAGTCCCCCGGACAGGGGGCTCATCTATGGCTACACCTTC. It codes for CASSPPDRGLIYGYTF.

This sequence joins TRBV5-6 and TRBJ2-5; 10 nucleotides line up with TRBD2. TRBJ2-7 matches the DNA end more closely, so the J call is doubtful. CDR3 size: 14 residues. The germline gives CDR1 SGHDT, CDR2 YYEEEE. Here the CDR3 DNA reads TGTGCCAGCAGCCTATCCGGGACTAGCGACGAGCAGTACTTC. As protein: CASSLSGTSDEQYF.

This chain links TRBV6-1 with TRBJ1-3, with D hard to call. Germline values: CDR1 MNHNS, CDR2 SASEGT. V was trimmed by 6 bases and J by 7 bases, leaving 16 bases between them. The CDR3 has 14 amino acids. The DNA of the CDR3 is TGTGCCAGCAGGGGGAGTTTGAGAGGGAACACCATATATTTT. Translating it yields CASRGSLRGNTIYF.

J is TRBJ1-2 and V is TRBV28; D is undetermined. Per germline, CDR1 MDHEN and CDR2 SYDVKM. This CDR3 spans 13 amino acids. Trimming left V 3 bases short and J 8 bases short, with 13 bases between. The CDR3, as DNA: TGTGCCAGCAGTTTCATGTTCCCTCCGGGCTACACCTTC. This sequence encodes CASSFMFPPGYTF.

The chain couples TRBV6-6 to TRBJ2-1; possible D gene TRBD2, 5 bases. CDR1 MNHNY and CDR2 SVGAGI come from the germline V gene (reference sequence). V was clipped by 6 bases and J by 2 bases, with 14 bases between them. The CDR3 extends over 15 amino acids. The CDR3 DNA follows: TGTGCCAGCAGGCGGACTGACGGTACCTACAATGAGCAGTTCTTC. Amino acids: CASRRTDGTYNEQFF.